These 7 T cell receptor beta chains originate from one sample sequenced in a study of type 1 regulatory T cells (dated by TCRdb to about 2021). Sequenced on an Illumina MiSeq. The public reads were reprocessed in TCRdb via fastp at Q25 and MiXCR, keeping in-frame beta chains. Every CDR3 protein is listed once, alongside the most common genes and DNA of its rows. This sample holds some 89,000 distinct CDR3 sequences; less than 40% were observed only once. The ten largest clones represent less than 2.5% of the sample. The source material was CD4+ T cells, either the whole sample or a sorted fraction (not recorded which). The receptors originated from a human donor in good health.

Written as DNA, the CDR3 is TGTGCCAGCAGCCAAGAGAGACCTCCTTACAATGAGCAGTTCTTC. This codes for CASSQERPPYNEQFF. The chain is built from TRBV3-1 and TRBJ2-1; no definite D call. Between the trimmed V and J ends, which lost 0 bases and 4 bases, there was a span of 10 bases. Looked up from germline, CDR1 is LGHDT and CDR2 is YNNKEL (reference sequence). The CDR3 loop spans 15 amino acids.

This rearrangement joins TRBV30 to TRBJ1-2; D unclear. Between the trimmed V and J ends, which lost 0 bases and 5 bases, there was a span of 13 bases. CDR3 length: 14 amino acids. Germline assignment: CDR1 GTSNPN and CDR2 SVGIG (reference sequence). CDR3 sequence: CAWSVNRGQYGYTF. Written as DNA, the CDR3 is TGTGCCTGGAGTGTGAACCGCGGCCAATATGGCTACACCTTC.

The gene calls are TRBV9 and TRBJ2-1; TRBD2 matches 15 bases. The germline gives CDR1 SGDLS, CDR2 YYNGEE. The length of the CDR3 is 20 residues. Losses at the gene ends were 0 bases for V and 6 bases for J; bases not matched to a gene: 13. CDR3 sequence reads: CASSVGQGGGLAGGRNEQFF. CDR3 bases: TGTGCCAGCAGCGTAGGACAGGGAGGGGGACTAGCGGGAGGACGCAATGAGCAGTTCTTC.

The chain recombines TRBV20-1 with TRBJ1-6; D possibly corresponds to TRBD1 (5 bases). There are 13 residues in the CDR3. Trimming took off 5 bases at V and 5 bases at J, with 10 bases between the two ends. Germline lookup yields CDR1 DFQATT and CDR2 SNEGSKA (reference sequence). CDR3 nucleotides: TGCAGTGCTCGGGACGGGAATAATTCACCCCTCCACTTT. It encodes CSARDGNNSPLHF.

The chain joins TRBV20-1 to TRBJ2-5, with D maybe TRBD2 (7 bases). The ends were cut back, 0 bases at V and 4 bases at J, with 15 bases in the middle. Germline V gene data show CDR1 as DFQATT and CDR2 as SNEGSKA (reference sequence). The CDR3 totals 15 residues. The CDR3 is CSAREVGGGGETQYF. The DNA for the CDR3 is TGCAGTGCTAGAGAGGTGGGAGGGGGTGGAGAGACCCAGTACTTC.

In its sample, this clonotype was seen a few times. This sequence joins TRBV6-2 or TRBV6-3 and TRBJ2-7; maybe TRBD2 (6 bases). The CDR3 is 13 amino acids. The V gene lost 6 bases and the J gene lost 0 bases, with 9 bases spanning the gap. The V gene's germline CDR1 is MNHEY and CDR2 SVGEGT. The CDR3 coding sequence is TGTGCCAGCAGACGCGGGGTCTCCTACGAGCAGTACTTC. Translation gives CASRRGVSYEQYF.

The V call is TRBV30, the J call TRBJ2-7; D is unclear. Trimming removed 0 bases at V and 4 bases at J, with 13 bases between. Germline CDR1 GTSNPN, CDR2 SVGIG (reference sequence). There are 14 residues in the CDR3. The CDR3 region is CAWSVQSWVYEQYF. The DNA of the CDR3 is TGTGCCTGGAGTGTGCAGAGTTGGGTGTACGAGCAGTACTTC.